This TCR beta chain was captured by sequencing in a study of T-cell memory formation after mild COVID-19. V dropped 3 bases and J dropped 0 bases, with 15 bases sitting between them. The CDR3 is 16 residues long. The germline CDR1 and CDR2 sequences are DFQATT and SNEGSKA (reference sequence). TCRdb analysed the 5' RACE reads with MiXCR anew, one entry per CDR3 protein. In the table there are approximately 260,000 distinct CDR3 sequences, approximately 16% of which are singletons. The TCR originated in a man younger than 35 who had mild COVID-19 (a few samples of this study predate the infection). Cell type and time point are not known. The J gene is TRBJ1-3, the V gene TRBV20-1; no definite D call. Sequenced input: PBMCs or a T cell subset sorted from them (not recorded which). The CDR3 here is CSARSPSGSSGNTIYF. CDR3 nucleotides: TGCAGTGCTAGGTCCCCTTCGGGCAGCTCTGGAAACACCATATATTTT.